These 23 T cell receptor beta chains were all obtained from the same sample, sequenced in a study of OX40 agonist ivuxolimab in advanced cancers. Profiled with immunoSEQ multiplex PCR; TCRdb holds only in-frame clones, not every one. This sample has some 41,000 clones, with 80% to 90% found just once. Here the sequenced sample was CD4+ or CD8+ T cells sorted from blood, taken in a trial of the OX40 agonist ivuxolimab. Source of these receptors: an adult with an advanced solid tumor such as melanoma, head and neck, liver or kidney cancer.

The rearrangement joins TRBV18 to TRBJ1-5, with D tentatively TRBD1 (5 bases). This CDR3 has 16 residues. Per germline, CDR1 KGHSH and CDR2 LQKENI. With 5 bases removed from V and 0 bases from J, the gap between germline ends came to 14 bases. This CDR3 is CASSEDSRYSNQPQHF. CDR3 DNA: TGTGCCAGCTCAGAAGACAGCCGATATAGCAATCAGCCCCAGCATTTT.

The rearrangement joins TRBV5-4 to TRBJ2-1; 8 bases line up with TRBD2. V shed 0 bases and J 14 bases; nucleotides not matched to a gene: 13. Germline CDR1 and CDR2: SGHNT and YYREEE (reference sequence). The CDR3 has 15 residues. The CDR3 DNA is TGTGCCAGCAGCTTGGGGGGGACTAGTACTCCCGGGGAGTTCTTC. Its protein is CASSLGGTSTPGEFF.

This chain uses TRBV28 with TRBJ1-1; D may be TRBD1 (5 bases). CDR1 and CDR2 from the germline V gene are MDHEN and SYDVKM. V was pared by 6 bases and J by 1 base, with 12 bases between. CDR3 size: 14 residues. The CDR3 protein is CASSPGPSNTEAFF. The CDR3 DNA follows: TGTGCCAGCAGCCCGGGACCCTCGAACACTGAAGCTTTCTTT.

The rearrangement joins TRBV27 to TRBJ2-1; D gene ambiguous. This CDR3 comprises 16 residues. Trimming left V 0 bases short and J 4 bases short, with 13 bases between. From germline, CDR1 is MNHEY and CDR2 SMNVEV (reference sequence). Here the CDR3 reads CASSLSPPGPYNEQFF. The CDR3, as DNA: TGTGCCAGCAGTTTATCGCCCCCCGGCCCTTACAATGAGCAGTTCTTC.

The chain combines TRBV4-2 with TRBJ2-5; TRBD2 aligns across 9 bases. Germline V gene sequence: CDR1 LGHNA, CDR2 YNFKEQ. This CDR3 spans 19 amino acids. V was pared by 3 bases and J by 5 bases, with 19 bases of the junction left unmatched. In nucleotides, the CDR3 is TGTGCCAGCAGCCAGCTAATGACCACTGCCGGGACTAGCCTGGAGACCCAGTACTTC. It codes for CASSQLMTTAGTSLETQYF.

The rearrangement links TRBV7-9 to TRBJ2-5, with D unresolved. The CDR3 has 14 amino acids. CDR1 and CDR2 from the germline V gene are SEHNR and FQNEAQ (reference sequence). V lost 4 bases, J lost 5 bases, and 14 bases lay in between. CDR3 region: CASSSLLLPETQYF. CDR3 DNA: TGTGCCAGCAGCTCCCTCCTACTACCGGAGACCCAGTACTTC.

The chain carries TRBV7-9 and TRBJ1-6; no clear D gene. V dropped 5 bases and J dropped 0 bases, with 11 bases sitting between them. The germline V gene has CDR1 SEHNR and CDR2 FQNEAQ (reference sequence). There are 16 residues in the CDR3. The CDR3 loop is CASSQLGPSYNSPLHF. DNA of the CDR3: TGTGCCAGCAGCCAGTTGGGTCCCTCCTATAATTCACCCCTCCACTTT. Full variable domain (missing parts from reference TRBV7-9 and TRBJ1-6): DTGVSQNPRHKITKRGQNVTFRCDPISEHNRLYWYRQTLGQGPEFLTYFQNEAQLEKSRLLSDRFSAERPKGSFSTLEIQRTEQGDSAMYLCASSQLGPSYNSPLHFGNGTRLTVT.

V gene TRBV7-3 combines with J gene TRBJ2-5, with TRBD2 matching 8 bases. In germline, CDR1 is SGHTA, CDR2 FQGTGA. CDR3 length: 15 amino acids. Unmatched junction bases numbered 9, after V lost 5 bases and J lost 4 bases. The CDR3 spells CASSLRGLAGETQYF. DNA for the CDR3: TGTGCCAGCAGCCTACGAGGACTAGCTGGAGAGACCCAGTACTTC.

V is TRBV30 and J is TRBJ1-5, with D possibly TRBD1 on 6 matching bases. The CDR3 sequence is 16 residues long. Trimming pared 4 bases from V and 6 bases from J, leaving 22 bases between. CDR1 and CDR2 (germline): GTSNPN, SVGIG (reference sequence). The CDR3 reads CAWTGRGVGTSQPQHF. The CDR3 DNA is TGTGCCTGGACGGGCAGGGGAGTAGGGACGAGTCAGCCCCAGCATTTT.

This clone has a single count. The chain combines TRBV7-2 with TRBJ1-5, with 11 bases aligning to TRBD1. The CDR3 has 14 residues. Trimming took 2 bases from V and 9 from J; bases not matched to a gene: 3. Germline V gene sequence: CDR1 SGHTA, CDR2 FQGNSA. Here the CDR3 reads CASSLRGTGGPQHF. The CDR3 DNA reads TGTGCCAGCAGCTTAAGAGGGACAGGGGGGCCCCAGCATTTT.

V usage is TRBV10-2 and J usage is TRBJ2-1; 9 bases are a match to TRBD1. From germline, CDR1 is WSHSY and CDR2 SAAADI. This CDR3 is 15 amino acids long. The ends lost 7 bases at V and 8 bases at J; junction bases unmatched: 12. The CDR3 reads CASTEPGQGSHEQFF. The CDR3 region has the DNA TGCGCCAGCACTGAACCGGGACAGGGCTCCCATGAGCAGTTCTTC.

The rearrangement uses TRBV11-2 and TRBJ1-1, with D perhaps matching TRBD1 (6 bases). The CDR3 is made up of 13 amino acids. The V end lost 4 bases, the J end lost 1 base, and 7 bases lay between the germline ends. The germline V gene encodes CDR1 SGHAT and CDR2 FQNNGV. The CDR3 DNA sequence: TGTGCCAGCAGCTCGGACAGGAACACTGAAGCTTTCTTT. Its protein product is CASSSDRNTEAFF.

The chain carries TRBV28 and TRBJ2-4; D is possibly TRBD1 (5 bases). There are 16 residues in the CDR3. Per the germline V gene, CDR1 is MDHEN and CDR2 is SYDVKM. Trimming shortened V by 3 bases and J by 0 bases, and 12 bases separated the two germline ends. The DNA of the CDR3 is TGTGCCAGCAGTTTGGCCAGGACACGAGCCAAAAACATTCAGTACTTC. This sequence encodes CASSLARTRAKNIQYF.

This rearrangement joins TRBV5-1 to TRBJ2-1; 11 bases align to TRBD1. Germline V gene sequence: CDR1 SGHRS, CDR2 YFSETQ. The CDR3 runs 16 residues. The V and J ends lost 4 bases and 1 base, in that order; junction bases with no gene match: 4. The CDR3 DNA follows: TGCGCCAGCAGCCTCGGGGACAGGGGGTCCTACAATGAGCAGTTCTTC. Residues: CASSLGDRGSYNEQFF.

J is TRBJ2-1 and V is TRBV7-3; 7 bases are a match to TRBD2. CDR3 length: 16 amino acids. With V trimmed by 4 bases and J by 7 bases, 13 bases remained unmatched. CDR1 is SGHTA and CDR2 is FQGTGA in the germline V gene. The CDR3 loop reads CASSSGWRENMNEQFF. The CDR3, as DNA: TGTGCCAGCAGCTCCGGCTGGCGGGAGAATATGAATGAGCAGTTCTTC.

V is TRBV25-1 and J is TRBJ1-2; TRBD1 aligns across 12 bases. The V gene's germline CDR1 is MGHDK and CDR2 SYGVNS. The V gene end was trimmed by 4 bases and the J gene end by 0 bases; junction bases not matched to a gene: 6. The CDR3 sequence is 17 residues long. In nucleotides, the CDR3 is TGTGCCAGCAGTGCCGGGACAGGGGGCTTAGCTAACTATGGCTACACCTTC. It yields the protein CASSAGTGGLANYGYTF.

This clone showed up just a few times. This chain uses TRBV11-3 with TRBJ2-2; 8 bases map to TRBD2. Germline V gene data show CDR1 as SGHNT and CDR2 as YENEEA. This CDR3 is 15 amino acids long. J gave up 6 bases and V 7 bases, and 10 bases lay outside the gene matches. In DNA form, the CDR3 reads TGTGCCAGCACCCGGGGGGGGGTTGAGGCCGGGGAGCTGTTTTTT. It yields the protein CASTRGGVEAGELFF.

The chain has TRBV6-6 and TRBJ2-7, with TRBD1 matching 7 bases. V gave up 6 bases and J gave up 3 bases; unmatched junction bases: 8. Germline V gene data show CDR1 as MNHNY and CDR2 as SVGAGI (reference sequence). The CDR3 is made up of 14 amino acids. The CDR3 loop reads CASRGTAINYEQYF. CDR3 coding DNA: TGTGCCAGCAGGGGGACAGCGATTAACTACGAGCAGTACTTC.

The chain is built from TRBV6-5 and TRBJ2-1; D gene uncertain. The CDR3 has 13 amino acids. Between the trimmed V and J ends, which lost 0 bases and 10 bases, there was a span of 10 bases. Germline-derived CDR1 and CDR2 are MNHEY and SVGAGI. The CDR3: CASSYSGIGEQFF. The CDR3 region has the DNA TGTGCCAGCAGTTACTCGGGCATCGGGGAGCAGTTCTTC.

This clone appeared a single time. CDR3 coding DNA: TGTGTTATCCGGGCTCCTCTATTGGAAGCTTTCTTT. Its protein product is CVIRAPLLEAFF. The rearrangement links TRBV19 to TRBJ1-1; D unclear. Germline V lookup: CDR1 LNHDA, CDR2 SQIVND (reference sequence). The CDR3 consists of 12 residues.

The chain employs TRBV5-1 and TRBJ2-7, with D tentatively TRBD2 (7 bases). There are 15 residues in the CDR3. Germline CDR1 reads SGHRS; CDR2 reads YFSETQ. Trimming removed 0 bases from V and 5 bases from J, with 15 bases in between. CDR3 protein: CASSLERGRVDEQYF. The CDR3 DNA is TGCGCCAGCAGCTTGGAGAGGGGGAGGGTCGACGAGCAGTACTTC. The full variable domain, in which reference TRBV5-1 and TRBJ2-7 provide the parts outside the CDR3, is KAGVTQTPRYLIKTRGQQVTLSCSPISGHRSVSWYQQTPGQGLQFLFEYFSETQRNKGNFPGRFSGRQFSNSRSEMNVSTLELGDSALYLCASSLERGRVDEQYFGPGTRLTVT.

V is TRBV5-6 and J is TRBJ2-1, with TRBD2 matching 7 bases. J was trimmed by 7 bases and V by 1 base; bases with no gene match: 14. The germline V gene has CDR1 SGHDT and CDR2 YYEEEE. The CDR3 extends over 17 amino acids. This CDR3 is CASSLIWRERTYNEQFF. Here the CDR3 DNA reads TGTGCCAGCAGCTTGATCTGGCGGGAGAGAACTTATAATGAGCAGTTCTTC.

The chain carries TRBV18 and TRBJ2-1; 11 bases align to TRBD2. This CDR3 comprises 18 residues. Losses at the gene ends were 4 bases for V and 5 bases for J; bases not matched to a gene: 13. Germline loops: CDR1 KGHSH, CDR2 LQKENI. Here the CDR3 reads CASSQLASLLAGDNEQFF. The DNA for the CDR3 is TGTGCCAGCTCACAATTAGCCTCGTTACTAGCGGGAGACAATGAGCAGTTCTTC.